Listed below are T cell receptor beta chains from one sample, sequenced in a study of T cells in Graves' hyperthyroidism and ophthalmopathy. One entry per CDR3 protein, called by TCRdb with MiXCR from the multiplex PCR reads. The table has about 690,000 distinct CDR3 sequences, around 15% seen once. The sample was blood. The receptor source for this set is a man in his fifties or sixties with Graves' hyperthyroidism. Both conserved end residues are part of each CDR3. The order of the fields is V gene, D gene, clone size, J gene, CDR3 protein, CDR3 DNA. A D gene is named only where the DNA matches it firmly. Some rows have no size entry. The others give once, few or many, or a class for an expanded clone.

v_call: TRBV11-2; d_call: .; clone_size: .; j_call: TRBJ1-2; cdr3_aa: CASGGAYGYTF; cdr3_nt: TGTGCCAGCGGGGGAGCCTATGGCTACACCTTC
v_call: TRBV27; d_call: .; clone_size: .; j_call: TRBJ1-2; cdr3_aa: CATRTFYGYTF; cdr3_nt: TGTGCCACCCGGACCTTCTATGGCTACACCTTC
v_call: TRBV7-2; d_call: .; clone_size: .; j_call: TRBJ2-5; cdr3_aa: CASSQWADQGTQYF; cdr3_nt: TGCGCCAGCAGCCAATGGGCGGATCAAGGGACCCAGTACTTC
v_call: TRBV13; d_call: .; clone_size: .; j_call: TRBJ2-6; cdr3_aa: CASSGGLGSSGANVLTF; cdr3_nt: TGTGCCAGCAGCGGGGGTCTGGGGAGCTCTGGGGCCAACGTCCTGACTTTC
v_call: TRBV7-9; d_call: .; clone_size: many; j_call: TRBJ2-2; cdr3_aa: CASPPGENTGELFF; cdr3_nt: TGTGCCAGCCCCCCAGGCGAGAACACCGGGGAGCTGTTTTTT
v_call: TRBV11-2; d_call: .; clone_size: many; j_call: TRBJ2-7; cdr3_aa: CASSLLQTYEQYF; cdr3_nt: TGTGCCAGCAGCTTACTGCAAACCTACGAGCAGTACTTC
v_call: TRBV29-1; d_call: .; clone_size: .; j_call: TRBJ2-1; cdr3_aa: CSVVLAEQFF; cdr3_nt: TGCAGCGTTGTTCTAGCTGAGCAGTTCTTC
v_call: TRBV12-3/TRBV12-4; d_call: .; clone_size: many; j_call: TRBJ1-1; cdr3_aa: CASSLGAGLNTEAFF; cdr3_nt: TGTGCCAGCAGTTTAGGAGCAGGGTTGAACACTGAAGCTTTCTTT
v_call: TRBV19; d_call: .; clone_size: .; j_call: TRBJ2-6; cdr3_aa: CASSIGVGTGANVLTF; cdr3_nt: TGTGCCAGTAGTATTGGGGTTGGAACTGGGGCCAACGTCCTGACTTTC
v_call: TRBV5-1; d_call: .; clone_size: few; j_call: TRBJ2-4; cdr3_aa: CASSPHTTGRFAKNIQYF; cdr3_nt: TGCGCCAGCAGCCCCCATACGACAGGTCGATTTGCCAAAAACATTCAGTACTTC
v_call: TRBV27; d_call: TRBD1; clone_size: many; j_call: TRBJ1-2; cdr3_aa: CASSLGQGYGYTF; cdr3_nt: TGTGCCAGCAGTTTGGGACAGGGGTATGGCTACACCTTC
v_call: TRBV7-3; d_call: .; clone_size: many; j_call: TRBJ2-7; cdr3_aa: CASSPGPDYEQYF; cdr3_nt: TGTGCCAGCAGCCCGGGACCGGACTACGAGCAGTACTTC
v_call: TRBV5-1; d_call: .; clone_size: many; j_call: TRBJ2-1; cdr3_aa: CASTSWDFNNEQFF; cdr3_nt: TGCGCCAGCACCTCATGGGACTTCAATAATGAGCAGTTCTTC
v_call: TRBV4-3; d_call: .; clone_size: .; j_call: TRBJ2-2; cdr3_aa: CASSQTHTGELFF; cdr3_nt: TGCGCCAGCAGCCAAACGCACACCGGGGAGCTGTTTTTT
v_call: TRBV28; d_call: TRBD1; clone_size: many; j_call: TRBJ1-2; cdr3_aa: CASSLIYSGTGGHGYTF; cdr3_nt: TGTGCCAGCAGCCTAATCTACTCCGGGACAGGGGGTCATGGCTACACCTTC
v_call: TRBV6-2/TRBV6-3; d_call: .; clone_size: few; j_call: TRBJ2-3; cdr3_aa: CASIRAGTDTQYF; cdr3_nt: TGTGCCAGCATCCGAGCAGGCACAGATACGCAGTATTTT
v_call: TRBV28; d_call: .; clone_size: .; j_call: TRBJ2-7; cdr3_aa: CASSRRGGDGEQYF; cdr3_nt: TGTGCCAGCAGCAGGAGGGGCGGGGACGGCGAGCAGTACTTC
v_call: TRBV20-1; d_call: TRBD1; clone_size: many; j_call: TRBJ1-1; cdr3_aa: CSAPHRGRGFDTEAFF; cdr3_nt: TGCAGTGCCCCCCACAGGGGGCGAGGGTTCGACACTGAAGCTTTCTTT
v_call: TRBV7-2; d_call: .; clone_size: few; j_call: TRBJ2-1; cdr3_aa: CASSLVGSEQFF; cdr3_nt: TGTGCCAGCAGCTTAGTGGGGAGTGAGCAGTTCTTC
v_call: TRBV3-1; d_call: .; clone_size: .; j_call: TRBJ2-5; cdr3_aa: CASSQTKTQYF; cdr3_nt: TGTGCCAGCAGCCAAACGAAGACCCAGTACTTC
v_call: TRBV7-3; d_call: .; clone_size: many; j_call: TRBJ2-2; cdr3_aa: CASSRQETTGELFF; cdr3_nt: TGTGCCAGCAGCCGACAGGAGACCACCGGGGAGCTGTTTTTT
v_call: TRBV6-1; d_call: .; clone_size: .; j_call: TRBJ2-3; cdr3_aa: CASTRLWGIPTDTQYF; cdr3_nt: TGTGCCAGCACCCGCCTGTGGGGGATTCCCACAGATACGCAGTATTTT
v_call: TRBV7-9; d_call: .; clone_size: many; j_call: TRBJ1-2; cdr3_aa: CASSQPHWDNYGYTF; cdr3_nt: TGTGCCAGCAGCCAACCTCACTGGGACAACTATGGCTACACCTTC
v_call: TRBV5-1; d_call: TRBD2; clone_size: few; j_call: TRBJ2-1; cdr3_aa: CASSRYSGPSSYNEQFF; cdr3_nt: TGCGCCAGCAGCCGTTATAGCGGGCCTAGCTCCTACAATGAGCAGTTCTTC
v_call: TRBV28; d_call: .; clone_size: .; j_call: TRBJ2-2; cdr3_aa: CASRRTDITGELFF; cdr3_nt: TGTGCCAGCAGGCGGACAGATATCACCGGGGAGCTGTTTTTT